Below, 5 T cell receptor beta chains from the same sample are listed, as sequenced in a study of T cells after posttransplantation cyclophosphamide. This table comes from immunoSEQ multiplex PCR, and its TCRdb copy is limited to in-frame clones, with some not included. This repertoire shows approximately 50,000 clones, approximately 94% found once; its top ten account for 2.9%. The sequenced material came from PBMCs. Source of these receptors: a woman in her twenties or thirties in good health and a related stem cell transplant donor.

V gene TRBV9 combines with J gene TRBJ2-3; TRBD2 agrees at 8 bases. The CDR3 has 15 amino acids. Trimming at V came to 1 base and at J to 6 bases, leaving 7 bases not matched to a gene. The germline V gene encodes CDR1 SGDLS and CDR2 YYNGEE. The DNA for the CDR3 is TGTGCCAGCAGCGTATACGGGGGGGCTTTTGATACGCAGTATTTT. It yields the protein CASSVYGGAFDTQYF.

The chain uses TRBV14 and TRBJ2-5; D unresolved. Per the germline V gene, CDR1 is SGHDN and CDR2 is FVKESK. Deletions cut 2 bases from V and 1 base from J, with 8 bases between. This CDR3 is built from 14 residues. The CDR3 DNA reads as TGTGCCAGCAGCCAACGTCCTAGCCAAGAGACCCAGTACTTC. Protein sequence: CASSQRPSQETQYF.

The rearrangement joins TRBV9 to TRBJ2-5; 8 nucleotides align to TRBD1. The trim removed 4 bases at V and 5 bases at J, leaving 10 bases unmatched. The CDR3 has 15 residues. The germline V gene encodes CDR1 SGDLS and CDR2 YYNGEE. The CDR3 spells CASSIRTGLGETQYF. As DNA, the CDR3 is TGTGCCAGCAGCATAAGGACAGGGTTGGGGGAGACCCAGTACTTC.

This chain uses TRBV27 with TRBJ2-1; no definite D call. V gave up 7 bases and J gave up 7 bases, with 8 bases separating them. This CDR3 is 11 amino acids long. The germline V gene encodes CDR1 MNHEY and CDR2 SMNVEV (reference sequence). CDR3 loop: CASKRGNEQFF. CDR3 in DNA: TGTGCCAGCAAGAGAGGAAATGAGCAGTTCTTC.

The chain is built from TRBV7-2 and TRBJ2-2, with 10 nucleotides matching TRBD2. Germline V lookup: CDR1 SGHTA, CDR2 FQGNSA. V dropped 2 bases and J dropped 6; count of bases not matched to a gene: 9. The CDR3 covers 17 residues. This CDR3 is CASSLTLAGARPGELFF. CDR3 bases: TGTGCCAGCAGCTTAACTCTAGCGGGGGCCCGACCCGGGGAGCTGTTTTTT.